A selection of T cell receptor beta chains follows, all from one sample in a study of blood T cell repertoires in COVID-19. Method: immunoSEQ multiplex PCR; TCRdb's copy keeps in-frame clones and lacks some. The sample has roughly 70,000 clones; about 70% are singletons. The sequencing input was peripheral blood. The receptors originated from a man in his sixties with acute or convalescent COVID-19. CDR3s include the opening cysteine and the closing phenylalanine or tryptophan.

CDR3aa	v_gene	j_gene
CASSTDTNTEAFF	TRBV5-1	TRBJ1-1
CASSQNRGQPTEAFF	TRBV4-2	TRBJ1-1
CASGPLTGRRSYGYTF	TRBV11-2	TRBJ1-2
CATSSRRDGRSGANVLTF	TRBV15	TRBJ2-6
CASSRTSGSNYEQYF	TRBV7-3	TRBJ2-7
CASSPKSLAGTDTQYF	TRBV18	TRBJ2-3
CASSLLAGGRQETQYF	TRBV21-1	TRBJ2-5
CASSYGTSNYEQYF	TRBV6-5	TRBJ2-7
CASSLAPGGTDTQYF	TRBV5-1	TRBJ2-3
CASSAVYSNQPQHF	TRBV28	TRBJ1-5
CATTSGPGSVTGELFF	TRBV24-1	TRBJ2-2
CASSRDSGSYGYTF	TRBV9	TRBJ1-2
CASSPQGNGYTF	TRBV2	TRBJ1-2
CASRTGTNTEAFF	TRBV19	TRBJ1-1
CAISDGLAGVRRNEQFF	TRBV10-3	TRBJ2-1
CASSGRRPEAFF	TRBV3-1/TRBV3-2	TRBJ1-1
CASSPSGEGTDTQYF	TRBV27	TRBJ2-3
CASSQDGTSETQYF	TRBV3-1/TRBV3-2	TRBJ2-5
CASSPRTGTDGELFF	TRBV11-3	TRBJ2-2
CASSFSGSGQETQYF	TRBV11-3	TRBJ2-5